The source of this TCR beta chain is a study of blood T cell repertoires in COVID-19. This CDR3 region has 14 residues. Germline loops: CDR1 SGHNT, CDR2 YENEEA. J gave up 0 bases and V 5 bases, and 4 bases lay outside the gene matches. Clones were read by immunoSEQ multiplex PCR, and TCRdb kept only the in-frame ones, dropping some. The repertoire consists of about 310,000 clones, with 90% occurring once and the leading ten covering around 0.93%. On this clone: Additional DNA sequences in this sample encode the identical CDR3.

Sequenced material: peripheral blood. This chain joins TRBV11-3 and TRBJ2-7; 7 positions match TRBD2. The receptor comes from a woman aged 35 to 49 with COVID-19, enrolled during active disease. This CDR3 reads CASSPGGSSYEQYF. The CDR3 DNA reads TGTGCCAGCAGCCCCGGGGGGTCCTCCTACGAGCAGTACTTC.